The sequence of this T cell receptor beta chain was determined in a study of early T cells in non-severe SARS-CoV-2 infection. About the research overall: Sequencing used unsorted whole-blood bulk RNA, so chains lack pairing.

This CDR3 has 13 amino acids. The germline V gene has CDR1 DFQATT and CDR2 SNEGSKA (reference sequence). Unique molecular identifiers were added to individual cDNA molecules. From the 5' RACE reads, TCRdb called clonotypes with MiXCR, one entry per CDR3 protein. The sample records 80,000 to 100,000 distinct CDR3 sequences, 14% being singletons. Study results and limitations: Sequences matched to VDJdb favored anti-spike CD8 responses, while private and CD4 specificities were missed.

Concerning this clonotype: Its antigen remains unidentified. One end of the junction varies from germline; a read error may be responsible.

The origin of this receptor is an adult who was a healthcare worker with PCR-confirmed SARS-CoV-2 infection or an uninfected control (not recorded which). The material sequenced was whole blood. This sequence joins TRBV20-1 and TRBJ2-3, with 9 bases lining up with TRBD1. DNA for the CDR3: TGCAGTGCTACGGGACAGGGCACAGATACGCTGTATTTT. This gives the protein CSATGQGTDTLYF.